The present T cell receptor (beta chain) was sequenced within a study of CD8 T cells in Susac syndrome. The ends lost 5 bases at V and 7 bases at J; junction bases unmatched: 7. CDR1 is DFQATT and CDR2 is SNEGSKA in the germline V gene (reference sequence). The CDR3 loop spans 13 amino acids. Study-wide results and caveats: The relatively small number of individuals in the TCR sequencing and HLA analysis was acknowledged by the study.

Reverse transcription of roughly 0.5 to 1 ug RNA was performed with random hexamers. From the immunoSEQ multiplex PCR reads, TCRdb called clonotypes with MiXCR, one entry per CDR3 protein. This sample carries 150,000 to 200,000 distinct CDR3 sequences, approximately 93% of them seen once, and the ten largest clones take approximately 0.094%. CD8+ and CD4+ T cells circulating in blood were sequenced for TCR beta. Control patients had untreated stable or active relapsing-remitting multiple sclerosis by revised McDonald criteria. The TEMRA cells underwent FACS enrichment, while the CD8+ and CD4+ T cells underwent negative isolation. This clonotype was detected only once. Its specificity is unknown.

The sequencing input was CD4+ T cells from PBMCs. The rearrangement links TRBV20-1 to TRBJ2-3, with TRBD2 matching 9 bases. This TCR derives from a human donor with multiple sclerosis. CDR3 DNA: TGCAGTGCTCCAGCGGGGGGCAAAAATACGCAGTATTTT. Amino acid sequence: CSAPAGGKNTQYF.